The rows below give T cell receptor beta chains drawn from one sample of a study of cytomegalovirus exposure and HLA in healthy donors. TCRdb keeps only in-frame clones here, not all; method: immunoSEQ multiplex PCR. Of approximately 140,000 clones in the sample, over 65% are singletons; the top ten hold 13%. Sequenced: PBMCs. Receptors originate from a man aged 35 to 55 in good health and CMV-seropositive. CDR3s include the opening cysteine and the closing phenylalanine or tryptophan. A D gene is named only where the DNA matches it firmly. Size values are once, few and many counts, or a class for expanded clones, and some rows have none.

NA 15 TRBJ2-7 TRBV7-2 NA TGTGCCAGCAGCTTAGCCTCCGGGAGCTCTGACGAGCAGTACTTC CASSLASGSSDEQYF
TRBD1 15 TRBJ2-5 TRBV9 NA TGTGCCAGCAGCGTAAAGGACAGGTTAGGGGAGACCCAGTACTTC CASSVKDRLGETQYF
TRBD1 15 TRBJ2-1 TRBV13 NA TGTGCCAGCAGCTTGCGGACAGGGGTATACAATGAGCAGTTCTTC CASSLRTGVYNEQFF
TRBD1 15 TRBJ1-1 TRBV11-2 NA TGTGCCAGCAGCCTTGACAGGGGGATTTACACTGAAGCTTTCTTT CASSLDRGIYTEAFF
NA 14 TRBJ1-1 TRBV12-5 NA TGTGCTAGTGGTCTCGGGTCGTCGAACACTGAAGCTTTCTTT CASGLGSSNTEAFF
TRBD2 18 TRBJ2-2 TRBV4-3 once TGCGCCAGCAGCCAAGGGGGACTAGCGGGAGGGGGGACCGGGGAGCTGTTTTTT CASSQGGLAGGGTGELFF
TRBD1 14 TRBJ2-7 TRBV18 NA TGTGCCAGCTCACCTCGGGACAGAGCCTACGAGCAGTACTTC CASSPRDRAYEQYF
NA 14 TRBJ2-2 TRBV14 NA TGTGCCAGCAGTCCGCAGGGGAACACCGGGGAGCTGTTTTTT CASSPQGNTGELFF
TRBD2 18 TRBJ2-3 TRBV18 NA TGTGCCAGCTCACCACAAAGTTTGCAGCTAGCGGGCACAGATACGCAGTATTTT CASSPQSLQLAGTDTQYF
TRBD2 16 TRBJ2-5 TRBV28 NA TGTGCCAGCTACCCGCCGGGACTAGCGGGAGCAGAGACCCAGTACTTC CASYPPGLAGAETQYF